The rows below give T cell receptor beta chains drawn from one sample of a study of neoadjuvant anti-PD-1 for oral cavity cancer. Some clones are missing from TCRdb's copy, which holds only in-frame ones; the method was immunoSEQ multiplex PCR. The data contain more than 25,000 clones, roughly 80% of them seen just once; the ten biggest clones take up 3% to 3.5%. The sequenced sample was PBMCs, obtained after nivolumab (anti-PD-1) treatment. The receptor set was obtained from a person aged 40 to 85 with oral cavity squamous cell carcinoma. Each CDR3 is given with its conserved first and last residue. Expanded clones get a size class; other rows say once, few or many, or leave the size out.

TRBJ2-3,14,TRBV5-1,.,CASSSSGGADTQYF
TRBJ1-5,14,TRBV7-2,.,CASSLDPEYQPQHF
TRBJ2-5,11,TRBV10-3,.,CASRRGETQYF
TRBJ2-3,14,TRBV5-4,.,CASSPGQGGDTQYF
TRBJ2-3,18,TRBV4-3,.,CASSQYGTSGASGDTQYF
TRBJ1-5,17,TRBV7-3,.,CASSSRFRRHSNQPQHF
TRBJ1-2,15,TRBV2,.,CASSVAGQIVYGYTF
TRBJ1-1,12,TRBV19,.,CASSTGLTEAFF
TRBJ2-7,14,TRBV5-1,.,CASSPGTGHYEQYF
TRBJ1-2,16,TRBV6-5,.,CASSYWGAETNYGYTF
TRBJ1-1,13,TRBV28,few,CASSPGMNTEAFF
TRBJ2-1,16,TRBV7-3,.,CASSGTGARVGNEQFF
TRBJ1-2,14,TRBV7-9,.,CASSLGTGFKGYTF
TRBJ2-3,16,TRBV7-2,.,CASSLVLAGAEDTQYF
TRBJ1-3,19,TRBV11-2,.,CASSFRSFGGQGAGNTIYF
TRBJ2-5,14,TRBV5-6,.,CASSLSQVLETQYF
TRBJ2-5,16,TRBV15,.,CATSSGLGQGEETQYF
TRBJ1-1,13,TRBV9,few,CASRAGTAAEAFF
TRBJ2-5,15,TRBV7-9,.,CASSLRKGAEETQYF
TRBJ2-7,15,TRBV4-1,.,CASSQEGGTVSEQYF
TRBJ2-2,15,TRBV2,few,CASSRRTGTTGELFF
TRBJ2-3,15,TRBV15,once,CATSRVRLPGDTQYF
TRBJ2-7,15,TRBV2,once,CASKGGTGRAYEQYF
TRBJ2-2,15,TRBV5-4,.,CASSLTGTNTGELFF
TRBJ1-1,15,TRBV7-2,.,CASSLTGLGNTEAFF
TRBJ1-2,15,TRBV9,.,CASSDKGTGTGGYTF
TRBJ1-2,13,TRBV6-5,once,CASSYERGYGYTF
TRBJ2-7,16,TRBV7-6,.,CASSPPTREVLDEQYF
TRBJ2-7,13,TRBV7-9,.,CASSQSAGYEQYF
TRBJ1-6,14,TRBV2,.,CASNLRGYNSPLHF
TRBJ2-3,20,TRBV4-3,.,CASSQAASGGSSGPPDTQYF
TRBJ1-1,20,TRBV5-1,.,CASSFRPRGATPQLNTEAFF
TRBJ2-7,15,TRBV5-1,.,CASSPDRRQPYEQYF
TRBJ2-1,18,TRBV5-1,.,CASSLRTGVVGSYNEQFF
TRBJ1-1,13,TRBV10-3,.,CAIGTRGDTEAFF
TRBJ1-1,14,TRBV6-1,.,CASTRTGSSSEAFF
TRBJ1-5,14,TRBV18,.,CASATEYSNQPQHF
TRBJ2-7,15,TRBV5-1,.,CASSLQRRGSGEQYF
TRBJ1-5,13,TRBV30,.,CAWSVQGAKPQHF
TRBJ1-6,18,TRBV7-9,.,CASSPRRYESSYNSPLHF
TRBJ2-3,13,TRBV11-3,.,CASSLDVRNTQYF
TRBJ1-1,14,TRBV27,.,CASSPGQRHTEAFF
TRBJ2-2,12,TRBV2,once,CASSEFTGELFF
TRBJ1-1,12,TRBV23-1,.,CASRRPRTEAFF
TRBJ1-2,14,TRBV6-4,.,CASSKGQGANGYTF
TRBJ2-5,13,TRBV7-6,.,CASSYRGRETQYF
TRBJ2-3,17,TRBV7-2,.,CASSSSGGPRSTDTQYF
TRBJ1-6,18,TRBV4-2,.,CASSQDWTGRGYNSPLHF
TRBJ2-1,12,TRBV11-3,few,CASSLAGGEQFF
TRBJ1-2,14,TRBV11-2,.,CASSSRSSNYGYTF
TRBJ2-1,14,TRBV10-3,.,CAINERGSYNEQFF
TRBJ1-2,15,TRBV6-5,.,CASSSRRTVHYGYTF
TRBJ2-7,16,TRBV11-3,.,CASSLSGTGVSYEQYF
TRBJ1-2,15,TRBV9,.,CASSVSLALGYGYTF
TRBJ2-1,15,TRBV6-4,.,CASSDQIGGYNEQFF
TRBJ1-2,14,TRBV27,.,CASSLSGRGYGYTF
TRBJ2-7,15,TRBV4-1,.,CASSLTGTVEYEQYF
TRBJ1-1,13,TRBV15,.,CATSLGQRLEGIF
TRBJ1-3,17,TRBV5-8,once,CASSRWGQGRSGNTIYF
TRBJ2-1,15,TRBV7-9,.,CASSPSRGAYNEQFF